A selection of T cell receptor beta chains follows, all from one sample in a study of blood T cell repertoires in COVID-19. The table came from immunoSEQ multiplex PCR; TCRdb's copy has only in-frame clones and leaves some out. This table has approximately 290,000 clones, about nine tenths appearing once. The sample comprised peripheral blood. Source of these receptors: a man younger than 30 with active or convalescent COVID-19. The CDR3 runs from the conserved cysteine through the conserved F or W. A D gene is named only where the DNA matches it firmly. A clone size is listed for some rows: how often the clone was seen (once, few, many), or a class if it is expanded.

CDR3 DNA	CDR3 protein	clone size	J gene	V gene	D gene
TGTGCCAGCACCCCCCGCGTTAGGGGGCCCCCATTTGGGACTTACTACGAGCAGTACTTC	CASTPRVRGPPFGTYYEQYF	NA	TRBJ2-7	TRBV28	NA
TGTGCCAGTGTGGACTCCCAAGAGACCCAGTACTTC	CASVDSQETQYF	NA	TRBJ2-5	TRBV6-5	NA
TGTGCCAGCAGTTACTCGGGGGGAGATACAGATACGCAGTATTTT	CASSYSGGDTDTQYF	NA	TRBJ2-3	TRBV6-5	NA
TGTGCCAGCAGTGAATCTACAGGGGAGGACTATGGCTACACCTTC	CASSESTGEDYGYTF	NA	TRBJ1-2	TRBV25-1	TRBD1
TGTGCCAGTAGTATAGTTCGCACTAGCGGTAGCACAGATACGCAGTATTTT	CASSIVRTSGSTDTQYF	NA	TRBJ2-3	TRBV19	TRBD2
TGCAGTGCTAGTCGGGGATTGCCCGCCTACGAGCAGTACTTC	CSASRGLPAYEQYF	NA	TRBJ2-7	TRBV20-1	NA
TGTGCCAGCAGCAGCCTAGCGGCACCATTCTACGAGCAGTACTTC	CASSSLAAPFYEQYF	NA	TRBJ2-7	TRBV6-5	TRBD2
TGTGCCAGCAGCCTTAGGCCCGGAGACACTGAAGCTTTCTTT	CASSLRPGDTEAFF	NA	TRBJ1-1	TRBV4-2	NA
TGTGCCAGCACCTCGACTGGACTCCCCCAGTCCAATGAGCAGTTCTTC	CASTSTGLPQSNEQFF	NA	TRBJ2-1	TRBV7-9	NA
TGTGCCAGCAGTTACTCTTCAGGGGCAAGACAGCCCCAGCATTTT	CASSYSSGARQPQHF	NA	TRBJ1-5	TRBV6-2/TRBV6-3	NA
TGTGCCAGCTGGCGGGGGGGCGGGGAGCTGTTTTTT	CASWRGGGELFF	NA	TRBJ2-2	TRBV6-5	TRBD2
TGCAGCGTACTCACCAAAAAATACAATGAGCAGTTCTTC	CSVLTKKYNEQFF	NA	TRBJ2-1	TRBV29-1	NA
TGCAGCGTGTTCGAGCGCTTGGAGACCCAGTACTTC	CSVFERLETQYF	once	TRBJ2-5	TRBV29-1	NA
TGTGCCAGCAGTGGGCGGGACCGGACAGGTGCTTTCAATCAGCCCCAGCATTTT	CASSGRDRTGAFNQPQHF	NA	TRBJ1-5	TRBV2	TRBD1
TGCAGTGCTAGTCTGGCTAGCAATGAGCAGTTCTTC	CSASLASNEQFF	once	TRBJ2-1	TRBV20-1	NA
TGCGCCAGCAGCCCGAGGGATTTGGGGAAACTGTTTTTT	CASSPRDLGKLFF	once	TRBJ1-4	TRBV5-1	NA
TGTGCCAGTAGTCCGGGACTAGCCGAGCAGTACTTC	CASSPGLAEQYF	NA	TRBJ2-7	TRBV19	TRBD2
TGTGCCAGCAGTTCCATTACAGGAATCTATGGCTACACCTTC	CASSSITGIYGYTF	few	TRBJ1-2	TRBV7-9	NA
TGTGCCAGCAGCTACTTCATTACAGTCTCCTACGAGCAGTACTTC	CASSYFITVSYEQYF	NA	TRBJ2-7	TRBV5-8	NA
TGTGCCAGCAGCTTGACCGGGACAGGGCGGGCCCACGAGCAGTACTTC	CASSLTGTGRAHEQYF	NA	TRBJ2-7	TRBV7-9	TRBD1
TGCGCCAGCAGCCAAGATGAGGACAGGGTGGAAGCTTTCTTT	CASSQDEDRVEAFF	NA	TRBJ1-1	TRBV4-1	TRBD1
TGTGCCAGCAGCTTGGGAGGGACTTATAGCAATCAGCCCCAGCATTTT	CASSLGGTYSNQPQHF	NA	TRBJ1-5	TRBV5-6	NA
TGTGCCAGCAGTGAAGGAGGAGGGGGCCTATATGGCTACACCTTC	CASSEGGGGLYGYTF	NA	TRBJ1-2	TRBV2	TRBD1
TGCGCCAGCAGCGAACAGGGGAGCCAAGAGACCCAGTACTTC	CASSEQGSQETQYF	NA	TRBJ2-5	TRBV5-1	TRBD1
TGTGCCAGCTCACCAGGGACAGGGGGAGATGGCTACACCTTC	CASSPGTGGDGYTF	few	TRBJ1-2	TRBV18	TRBD1
TGTGCCAGCAGCCCGGGACAGCAAAATGAAAAACTGTTTTTT	CASSPGQQNEKLFF	NA	TRBJ1-4	TRBV5-4	TRBD1
TGTGCCAGCAGAAAAGAGGGGGCGAACACTGAAGCTTTCTTT	CASRKEGANTEAFF	few	TRBJ1-1	TRBV7-9	TRBD1
TGTGCCAGTACCCCAGGTTCCACCGGGGTGGGATCCTACAATGAGCAGTTCTTC	CASTPGSTGVGSYNEQFF	NA	TRBJ2-1	TRBV19	NA
TGTGCCAGCAGCCAATCCGGGACAGGAGGTCAGCCCCAGCATTTT	CASSQSGTGGQPQHF	once	TRBJ1-5	TRBV3-1/TRBV3-2	TRBD1
TGTGCCAGCAGCTACGGGACAGGTGGAAACACCATATATTTT	CASSYGTGGNTIYF	once	TRBJ1-3	TRBV7-9	TRBD1
TGTGCCAGCAGACTACCCCACCTGGTCCCTGATCTAGCGGAAGAGACCCAGTACTTC	CASRLPHLVPDLAEETQYF	NA	TRBJ2-5	TRBV7-9	TRBD2
TGTGCCAGCAGCCGATACGTACAGGGTGAAGCTTTCTTT	CASSRYVQGEAFF	NA	TRBJ1-1	TRBV7-8	NA
TGTGCCAGCAGTTTACTCCCCAGGGCCTTGGGCGCTGGGGCCAACGTCCTGACTTTC	CASSLLPRALGAGANVLTF	NA	TRBJ2-6	TRBV27	NA
TGTGCCAGCAGTCCCCTAGGTTCTGAGCAGTACTTC	CASSPLGSEQYF	NA	TRBJ2-7	TRBV27	NA
TGTGCCAGCAGCTTATGGCTAGCGGGCAGCTACGAGCAGTACTTC	CASSLWLAGSYEQYF	NA	TRBJ2-7	TRBV11-2	TRBD2
TGTGCCAGCAGCCAAGGACCGGGACAGGGGGTTTTTGCAGAAGCTTTCTTT	CASSQGPGQGVFAEAFF	NA	TRBJ1-1	TRBV4-2	TRBD1
TGTGCCAGCAGCCGCGGGACCTACGAGCAGTACTTC	CASSRGTYEQYF	NA	TRBJ2-7	TRBV7-9	NA
TGTGCCAGTAGTTTTGGTGGGCTGATCTACGAGCAGTACTTC	CASSFGGLIYEQYF	NA	TRBJ2-7	TRBV19	NA
TGTGCCATCAGTATGGGACAGAGCAATCAGCCCCAGCATTTT	CAISMGQSNQPQHF	NA	TRBJ1-5	TRBV10-3	TRBD1
TGTGCCAGCAGTAATCAGGGCTCGGGTGCGGGGGCCTCTTCTTACAATGAGCAGTTCTTC	CASSNQGSGAGASSYNEQFF	NA	TRBJ2-1	TRBV2	NA
TGTGCCACCAGTGATTTTCTGGTCCTGGGACAGATAGCGGAACCCCGCCCCGGGGAGCTGTTTTTT	CATSDFLVLGQIAEPRPGELFF	NA	TRBJ2-2	TRBV24-1	NA
TGTGCCAGCAACCCCATTGGATTGACAGGCACCTACGAGCAGTACTTC	CASNPIGLTGTYEQYF	NA	TRBJ2-7	TRBV27	NA
TGTGCCAGCAGTTGGGACAGTTCCCGGGGCTACACCTTC	CASSWDSSRGYTF	NA	TRBJ1-2	TRBV7-2	TRBD1
TGTGCCAGCAGCCCACCGGTGCGCACTGAAGCTTTCTTT	CASSPPVRTEAFF	NA	TRBJ1-1	TRBV7-9	NA
TGTGCCAGCAGCAGCCGTGACAGAGCAACTAATGAAAAACTGTTTTTT	CASSSRDRATNEKLFF	NA	TRBJ1-4	TRBV7-9	NA
TGTGCCAGCAGTTTGCTCGGGGTCCAAACCCATACTGAAGCTTTCTTT	CASSLLGVQTHTEAFF	NA	TRBJ1-1	TRBV27	NA
TGTGCCAGCAGCCTGGACAGGGGGAGCAATCAGCCCCAGCATTTT	CASSLDRGSNQPQHF	NA	TRBJ1-5	TRBV3-1/TRBV3-2	TRBD1
TGTGCCAGCAGCTTGGACAGGACCGATCAGCCCCAGCATTTT	CASSLDRTDQPQHF	NA	TRBJ1-5	TRBV7-9	TRBD1
TGCGCCAGCAGCCCGGGGGGACAGGGGAGGTACACTGAAGCTTTCTTT	CASSPGGQGRYTEAFF	NA	TRBJ1-1	TRBV5-1	TRBD1
TGTGCCAGCAGTGAACCATTCACGGGAGATGGCTACACCTTC	CASSEPFTGDGYTF	NA	TRBJ1-2	TRBV25-1	NA
TGTGCCAGCAGCGTAGGCGGCAGAGAAGAGACCCAGTACTTC	CASSVGGREETQYF	NA	TRBJ2-5	TRBV9	NA
TGTGCCAGCAGTGATATACTAGCGGGGCGTAATGAGCAGTTCTTC	CASSDILAGRNEQFF	NA	TRBJ2-1	TRBV6-1	TRBD2
TGTGCCAGCAGCGGATTGGGACACATCTATGGCTACACCTTC	CASSGLGHIYGYTF	NA	TRBJ1-2	TRBV7-2	NA
TGTGCTAGTGGTTTTGGGCAAACCAATGAAAAACTGTTTTTT	CASGFGQTNEKLFF	NA	TRBJ1-4	TRBV12-5	NA
TGTGCCAGCAGCTTAAGCCCCAACAGGAACACTGAAGCTTTCTTT	CASSLSPNRNTEAFF	NA	TRBJ1-1	TRBV7-3	NA
TGCGCCAGCAGCTTGGAGCCAGCGGGCCTAGCCAAAAACATTCAGTACTTC	CASSLEPAGLAKNIQYF	NA	TRBJ2-4	TRBV5-1	NA
TGTGCCAGTCCGAGGGACACCTACTACGAGCAGTACTTC	CASPRDTYYEQYF	NA	TRBJ2-7	TRBV21-1	NA
TGTGCCACCAGTGATACCCCGGGACAGATTTCCGGGGCCAACGTCCTGACTTTC	CATSDTPGQISGANVLTF	once	TRBJ2-6	TRBV24-1	TRBD1
TGTGCCATCAGTGATATGGGCGCCAACAATTCACCCCTCCACTTT	CAISDMGANNSPLHF	once	TRBJ1-6	TRBV10-3	NA